This entry lists 23 T cell receptor beta chains sequenced from one sample in a study of T cells in Graves' hyperthyroidism and ophthalmopathy. What was amplified from RNA transcripts were TCR beta CDR3 regions. With the HTBI primer set, the TCR CDR3 went through a first round of RT-PCR. TCRdb re-called the multiplex PCR reads with MiXCR, one entry per CDR3 protein. The repertoire consists of 75,000 to 100,000 distinct CDR3 sequences, with roughly 56% occurring once and the leading ten covering roughly a quarter. Sequences were obtained from blood. These receptors originate from a woman aged 35 to 49 with Graves' hyperthyroidism.

There are a few counts of this clonotype. The V gene is TRBV7-2, the J gene TRBJ2-3; 8 bases align to TRBD2. The CDR3 contains 15 residues. V lost 1 base to trimming and J lost 3 bases; unmatched junction nucleotides: 3. Germline V gene data show CDR1 as SGHTA and CDR2 as FQGNSA. The CDR3 DNA reads TGTGCCAGCAGCTTAGACGGGAGGGTAACAGATACGCAGTATTTT. Residues: CASSLDGRVTDTQYF.

Relative to its sample, this clonotype is medium-sized. V is TRBV7-2 and J is TRBJ1-2, with no clear D. Germline-derived CDR1 and CDR2 are SGHTA and FQGNSA. V lost 0 bases to trimming and J lost 0 bases, with 5 bases between them. This CDR3 region has 14 residues. The CDR3 DNA follows: TGTGCCAGCAGCTTAGCAGTCGCTAACTATGGCTACACCTTC. Translating it yields CASSLAVANYGYTF.

This clonotype has more than one count but fewer than ten. The chain carries TRBV20-1 and TRBJ2-3; D perhaps matches TRBD2 (6 bases). V lost 6 bases and J 2 bases, leaving 15 bases between the germline ends. CDR1 is DFQATT, CDR2 SNEGSKA, per germline (reference sequence). CDR3 length: 14 amino acids. The CDR3 DNA reads as TGCAGTGCCCTGGAGACGCGGGACACAGATACGCAGTATTTT. It specifies CSALETRDTDTQYF.

The chain couples TRBV24-1 to TRBJ2-6; 9 bases are a match to TRBD1. The CDR3 contains 17 residues. Germline CDR1 is KGHDR and CDR2 is SFDVKD. Trimming at V came to 10 bases and at J to 1 base, leaving 10 bases not matched to a gene. The CDR3 loop reads CATEPGQGISGANVLTF. Written as DNA, the CDR3 is TGTGCCACAGAGCCGGGACAGGGAATATCTGGGGCCAACGTCCTGACTTTC.

The J gene is TRBJ2-7, the V gene TRBV20-1, with TRBD2 matching 13 bases. Per the germline V gene, CDR1 is DFQATT and CDR2 is SNEGSKA (reference sequence). This CDR3 is 15 amino acids long. Unmatched junction bases numbered 1, after V lost 1 base and J lost 1 base. The CDR3 protein is CSARGLAGGSYEQYF. For the CDR3, the DNA is TGCAGTGCTAGAGGACTAGCGGGAGGTTCCTACGAGCAGTACTTC.

This clonotype was seen repeatedly, ten times or more. The genes are TRBV20-1 and TRBJ2-7, with 7 nucleotides matching TRBD2. J lost 0 bases, V lost 3 bases, and 8 bases had no gene match. Per the germline V gene, CDR1 is DFQATT and CDR2 is SNEGSKA (reference sequence). The CDR3 contains 15 residues. CDR3 sequence: CSASASGGISYEQYF. The CDR3 DNA reads as TGCAGTGCTAGCGCTAGCGGAGGCATCTCCTACGAGCAGTACTTC.

About this clonotype: It is unclear where the CDR3 begins or ends on the DNA, so no DNA is shown, and the CDR3 is as TCRdb lists it. The rearrangement uses TRBV7-9 and TRBJ1-1; TRBD1 reflects the table's D call only, with no check against the DNA. Germline CDR1 is SEHNR and CDR2 is FQNEAQ (reference sequence). The CDR3 is made up of 19 amino acids, end residues included. The CDR3 loop is CASSFYICSAPPLNTEAFF.

The gene calls are TRBV7-2 and TRBJ2-1, with D unresolved. The CDR3 is 11 amino acids. Per the germline V gene, CDR1 is SGHTA and CDR2 is FQGNSA. Trimming took 6 bases from V and 9 from J, leaving 9 bases between them. CDR3 DNA sequence: TGTGCCAGCAGTTATCCTTCTGAGCAGTTCTTC. Translation: CASSYPSEQFF.

V is TRBV20-1 and J is TRBJ1-2, with D tentatively TRBD1 (6 bases). Germline values: CDR1 DFQATT, CDR2 SNEGSKA (reference sequence). The V end was cut by 5 bases, the J end by 4 bases, with 11 bases between. CDR3 size: 12 residues. CDR3 region: CSAHGDTYGYTF. CDR3 DNA sequence: TGCAGTGCTCATGGGGACACCTATGGCTACACCTTC.

V is TRBV10-3 and J is TRBJ1-1; 11 nucleotides agree with TRBD1. This CDR3 is 15 amino acids long. Trimming removed 5 bases from V and 5 bases from J; junction bases left unmatched: 7. Per the germline V gene, CDR1 is ENHRY and CDR2 is SYGVKD. The CDR3 loop reads CAISPGGDRGTEAFF. CDR3 coding DNA: TGTGCCATCAGTCCTGGCGGGGACAGGGGGACTGAAGCTTTCTTT.

This clonotype was recorded many times. J is TRBJ1-1 and V is TRBV2; possibly TRBD1 for D (6 bases). The CDR3 spans 14 residues. Germline CDR1 and CDR2: SNHLY and FYNNEI. V lost 7 bases to trimming and J lost 3 bases, with 15 bases between them. The CDR3: CASNGGQLHTEAFF. The CDR3 DNA reads as TGTGCCAGCAACGGAGGACAGCTCCACACTGAAGCTTTCTTT. The complete variable domain, with remaining parts taken from reference TRBV2 and TRBJ1-1, reads EPEVTQTPSHQVTQMGQEVILRCVPISNHLYFYWYRQILGQKVEFLVSFYNNEISEKSEIFDDQFSVERPDGSNFTLKIRSTKLEDSAMYFCASNGGQLHTEAFFGQGTRLTVV.

This clonotype was detected ten times or more. The rearrangement uses TRBV28 and TRBJ1-3; TRBD1 aligns across 8 bases. Germline assignment: CDR1 MDHEN and CDR2 SYDVKM. CDR3 length: 14 residues. V gave up 7 bases and J gave up 2 bases; unmatched junction bases: 4. CDR3 amino acids: CASKGRGPGNTIYF. The CDR3 DNA sequence: TGTGCCAGCAAGGGCAGGGGGCCTGGAAACACCATATATTTT.

This clonotype was seen repeatedly, ten times or more. This chain uses TRBV6-1 with TRBJ2-7, with 13 bases lining up with TRBD2. Germline V gene lookup returns CDR1 MNHNS and CDR2 SASEGT. This CDR3 is built from 15 residues. Germline trimming cut 6 bases from V and 10 bases from J; bases unmatched to any gene: 12. CDR3 nucleotide sequence: TGTGCCAGCAGCCAAACGCCGACTAGCGGGAGGCCACAGTACTTC. Its translation is CASSQTPTSGRPQYF.

This rearrangement joins TRBV29-1 to TRBJ2-5, with 11 bases matching TRBD2. The CDR3 length is 15 residues. Germline CDR1 SQVTM, CDR2 ANQGSEA. V was clipped by 4 bases and J by 5 bases; unmatched bases: 9. DNA of the CDR3: TGCAGCGTTGTCCTTACTAGCGGGAGAGGGGAGACCCAGTACTTC. It yields the protein CSVVLTSGRGETQYF. Full variable domain (outside the CDR3, taken from reference TRBV29-1 and TRBJ2-5): SAVISQKPSRDICQRGTSLTIQCQVDSQVTMMFWYRQQPGQSLTLIATANQGSEATYESGFVIDKFPISRPNLTFSTLTVSNMSPEDSSIYLCSVVLTSGRGETQYFGPGTRLLVL.

This clonotype was seen only once. This may be a read error, as it is one base from a much larger clone. The V call is TRBV20-1, the J call TRBJ2-7; possible D gene TRBD2, 5 bases. Germline V gives CDR1 DFQATT, CDR2 SNEGSKA (reference sequence). The CDR3 runs 14 residues. The V gene lost 7 bases and the J gene lost 0 bases, with 16 bases spanning the gap. Written as DNA, the CDR3 is TGCAGTGTCCTAGGGCCCGGGGACTCCTACGAGCAGTACTTC. The encoded protein is CSVLGPGDSYEQYF.

This chain links TRBV2 with TRBJ2-2; D may be TRBD1 or TRBD2 (6 bases each). The germline V and J ends were trimmed by 10 bases and 6 bases, with 24 bases remaining between them. The CDR3 contains 16 residues. Per germline, CDR1 SNHLY and CDR2 FYNNEI. The CDR3 is CATNDRRDTEAGELFF. CDR3 in DNA: TGTGCCACCAATGACAGGCGGGACACTGAAGCCGGGGAGCTGTTTTTT.

Concerning this clonotype: This sequence may be a read error, since a much larger clone differs from it by one base. The chain uses TRBV29-1 and TRBJ2-3; the D is unclear. Germline assignment: CDR1 SQVTM and CDR2 ANQGSEA. The CDR3 runs to 13 residues. CDR3 DNA sequence: TGCAGCGTGATGGTGACTGGCACAGATACGCTGTATTTT. Amino acids: CSVMVTGTDTLYF.

Many counts were recorded for this clonotype. This chain links TRBV2 with TRBJ2-3; D possibly corresponds to TRBD1 (6 bases). Germline V gene sequence: CDR1 SNHLY, CDR2 FYNNEI. This CDR3 region has 15 residues. V lost 8 bases to trimming and J lost 0 bases, with 15 bases between them. CDR3 loop: CASLETGPSTDTQYF. The CDR3 DNA is TGTGCCAGCCTGGAGACAGGCCCGAGCACAGATACGCAGTATTTT.

This clonotype was seen at least ten times. The CDR3 spells CASSQEARNPSYEQYF. The CDR3, as DNA: TGCGCCAGCAGCCAAGAAGCCAGAAATCCGTCATACGAGCAGTACTTC. The chain recombines TRBV4-1 with TRBJ2-7; no clear D. Germline lookup yields CDR1 MGHRA and CDR2 YSYEKL. Trimming took 0 bases from V and 4 from J, leaving 16 bases between them. The CDR3 extends over 16 amino acids.

This chain links TRBV6-5 with TRBJ1-5, with D perhaps matching TRBD1 (5 bases). Germline CDR1 reads MNHEY; CDR2 reads SVGAGI. V lost 6 bases and J lost 9, with 15 bases in between. This CDR3 is built from 13 residues. In DNA, the CDR3 is TGTGCCAGCAGCCCTAGCGGGAGGGGGCCCCAGCATTTT. It yields the protein CASSPSGRGPQHF.

V usage is TRBV5-1 and J usage is TRBJ2-3; 8 bases match TRBD1. Germline trimming cut 0 bases from V and 5 bases from J; bases unmatched to any gene: 8. Germline V lookup: CDR1 SGHRS, CDR2 YFSETQ. The CDR3 length is 16 residues. CDR3 nucleotide sequence: TGCGCCAGCAGCTTGGATTCAGGGGGCGCAGGAGATACGCAGTATTTT. Residues: CASSLDSGGAGDTQYF.

This clonotype was detected only a few times. The V call is TRBV10-3, the J call TRBJ2-1; 9 bases fit TRBD2. CDR3 size: 18 residues. The germline gives CDR1 ENHRY, CDR2 SYGVKD. The J segment lost 4 bases and the V segment lost 6 bases, leaving 16 bases of the junction unmatched. This CDR3 reads CAIRPNRGREGRYNEQFF. The CDR3 DNA sequence: TGTGCCATCAGACCCAACCGGGGGCGGGAGGGCCGTTACAATGAGCAGTTCTTC.

The sample holds a few counts of this clonotype. The rearrangement uses TRBV9 and TRBJ2-1; 10 bases line up with TRBD2. Germline V gene lookup returns CDR1 SGDLS and CDR2 YYNGEE. With 1 base clipped from V and 9 bases from J, the junction kept 7 bases outside the gene matches. The CDR3 consists of 15 residues. This CDR3 is CASSVTGTSVLEQFF. CDR3 sequence (DNA): TGTGCCAGCAGCGTAACCGGGACTAGCGTCCTTGAGCAGTTCTTC. Filled out from reference TRBV9 and TRBJ2-1, the complete variable domain reads DSGVTQTPKHLITATGQRVTLRCSPRSGDLSVYWYQQSLDQGLQFLIQYYNGEERAKGNILERFSAQQFPDLHSELNLSSLELGDSALYFCASSVTGTSVLEQFFGPGTRLTVL.